This is a list of T cell receptor beta chains from one sample in a study of a mutant IDH1 vaccine in newly diagnosed glioma. The table came from immunoSEQ multiplex PCR; TCRdb's copy has only in-frame clones and leaves some out. Counted here are 50,000 to 65,000 clones, around 83% occurring once; the ten biggest clones make up 3% to 4%. No antigen has been assigned to these receptors. The sequences come from PBMCs, collected from a glioma patient whose treatment included an IDH1 peptide vaccine. These receptor sequences come from a woman aged 45 to 65 with glioma. Each CDR3 is given with its conserved first and last residue. The order of the fields is J gene, CDR3 length, V gene, D gene, CDR3 DNA, CDR3 protein. D genes are given only for firm matches.

j_call: TRBJ1-2; cdr3_length: 14; v_call: TRBV5-1; d_call: NA; cdr3_nt: TGCGCCAGCAGCCGCGGACAGTACGACTATGGCTACACCTTC; cdr3_aa: CASSRGQYDYGYTF
j_call: TRBJ2-7; cdr3_length: 15; v_call: TRBV29-1; d_call: TRBD1; cdr3_nt: TGCAGCGTTGGAGTACTACAGGGGGCTCCCTACGAGCAGTACTTC; cdr3_aa: CSVGVLQGAPYEQYF
j_call: TRBJ1-6; cdr3_length: 14; v_call: TRBV6-1; d_call: NA; cdr3_nt: TGTGCCAGCATTCCAGGGGTACGGAATTCACCCCTCCACTTT; cdr3_aa: CASIPGVRNSPLHF
j_call: TRBJ1-2; cdr3_length: 14; v_call: TRBV10-2; d_call: NA; cdr3_nt: TGCGCCAGCAGTGACAGTCTCGCTAACTATGGCTACACCTTC; cdr3_aa: CASSDSLANYGYTF
j_call: TRBJ2-3; cdr3_length: 16; v_call: TRBV10-3; d_call: TRBD2; cdr3_nt: TGTGCCATCAGTACCGTAGCGGGGGGTAGCGCAGATACGCAGTATTTT; cdr3_aa: CAISTVAGGSADTQYF
j_call: TRBJ2-7; cdr3_length: 14; v_call: TRBV6-5; d_call: NA; cdr3_nt: TGTGCCAGCAGCCGTGCGGACAGCTCTTACGAGCAGTACTTC; cdr3_aa: CASSRADSSYEQYF
j_call: TRBJ2-1; cdr3_length: 15; v_call: TRBV5-4; d_call: TRBD2; cdr3_nt: TGTGCCAGCAGCTTGCTAGCGGGGGGTAGGGATGAGCAGTTCTTC; cdr3_aa: CASSLLAGGRDEQFF
j_call: TRBJ2-2; cdr3_length: 13; v_call: TRBV10-1; d_call: TRBD1; cdr3_nt: TGCGCCAGCAGAGGACAGGGGGCCGGGGAGCTGTTTTTT; cdr3_aa: CASRGQGAGELFF
j_call: TRBJ1-1; cdr3_length: 11; v_call: TRBV6-5; d_call: NA; cdr3_nt: TGTGCCAGCAGTTACCGGGAGGTACCTTTCTTT; cdr3_aa: CASSYREVPFF
j_call: TRBJ2-7; cdr3_length: 14; v_call: TRBV21-1; d_call: NA; cdr3_nt: TGTGCCAACGGACTGACCTTTTTCTCCTACGAGCAGTACTTC; cdr3_aa: CANGLTFFSYEQYF
j_call: TRBJ2-2; cdr3_length: 15; v_call: TRBV6-5; d_call: TRBD1; cdr3_nt: TGTGCCAGCAGCTTTGGACAGGGGGCAACCGGGGAGCTGTTTTTT; cdr3_aa: CASSFGQGATGELFF
j_call: TRBJ2-2; cdr3_length: 16; v_call: TRBV14; d_call: NA; cdr3_nt: TGTGCCAGCAGCCAAGATTACAGAACACTGACCGGGGAGCTGTTTTTT; cdr3_aa: CASSQDYRTLTGELFF
j_call: TRBJ2-7; cdr3_length: 14; v_call: TRBV6-5; d_call: TRBD1; cdr3_nt: TGTGCCAGCAGCCCTGGACAGGGTGCCTACGAGCAGTACTTC; cdr3_aa: CASSPGQGAYEQYF
j_call: TRBJ2-3; cdr3_length: 13; v_call: TRBV30; d_call: TRBD2; cdr3_nt: TGTGCCTGGAGTTGGGACTATGGAGATACGCAGTATTTT; cdr3_aa: CAWSWDYGDTQYF
j_call: TRBJ2-7; cdr3_length: 14; v_call: TRBV6-5; d_call: TRBD1; cdr3_nt: TGTGCCAGCAGTCGACTGGGACAGTCCTACGAGCAGTACTTC; cdr3_aa: CASSRLGQSYEQYF